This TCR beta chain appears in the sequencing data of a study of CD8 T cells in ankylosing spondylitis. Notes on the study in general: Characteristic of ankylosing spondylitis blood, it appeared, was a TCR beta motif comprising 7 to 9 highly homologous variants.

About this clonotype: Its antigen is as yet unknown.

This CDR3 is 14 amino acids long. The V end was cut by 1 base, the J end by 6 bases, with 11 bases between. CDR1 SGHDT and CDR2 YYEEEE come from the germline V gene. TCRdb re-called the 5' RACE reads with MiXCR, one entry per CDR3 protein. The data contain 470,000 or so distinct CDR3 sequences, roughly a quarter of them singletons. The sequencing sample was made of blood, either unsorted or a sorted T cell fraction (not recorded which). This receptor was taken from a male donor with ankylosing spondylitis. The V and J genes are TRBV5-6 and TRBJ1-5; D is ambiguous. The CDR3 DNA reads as TGTGCCAGCAGCTTGAGCAGGTTGGGTCAGCCCCAGCATTTT. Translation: CASSLSRLGQPQHF.